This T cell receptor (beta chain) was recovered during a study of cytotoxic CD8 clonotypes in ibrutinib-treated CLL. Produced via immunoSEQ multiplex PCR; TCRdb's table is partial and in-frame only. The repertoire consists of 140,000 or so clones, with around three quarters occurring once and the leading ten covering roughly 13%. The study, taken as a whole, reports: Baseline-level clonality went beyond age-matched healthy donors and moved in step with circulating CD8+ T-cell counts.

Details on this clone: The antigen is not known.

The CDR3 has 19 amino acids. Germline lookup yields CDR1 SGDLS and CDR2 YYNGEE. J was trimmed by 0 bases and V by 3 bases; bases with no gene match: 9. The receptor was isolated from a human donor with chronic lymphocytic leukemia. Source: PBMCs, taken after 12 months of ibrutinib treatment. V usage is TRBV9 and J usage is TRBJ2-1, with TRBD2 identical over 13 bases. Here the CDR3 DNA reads TGTGCCAGCAGCGACCCGGGACTAGCGGGGCGTAGCTCCTACAATGAGCAGTTCTTC. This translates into CASSDPGLAGRSSYNEQFF.